This T cell receptor (beta chain) comes out of a study of blood T cell repertoires in COVID-19. Study-wide context: Acute and convalescent COVID-19 samples came from the United States, Italy and Spain.

A Seattle source enrolled patients during active infection and followed them longitudinally. Germline CDR1 MDHEN, CDR2 SYDVKM. The CDR3 is 13 residues long. With 9 bases clipped from V and 4 bases from J, the junction kept 8 bases outside the gene matches. As processed by the authors: Reference gene primer amplification yielded estimated nucleated cell counts. Only in-frame clones appear in the TCRdb table, and some are missing; sequencing was by immunoSEQ multiplex PCR. The V and J calls and clone size come from that table; D and trimming were worked out from the DNA. Among about 130,000 clones listed, about 93% were seen once.

The clonotype originates from a man in his fifties or sixties with COVID-19, enrolled during active disease. The chain carries TRBV28 and TRBJ2-7; 8 bases are shared with TRBD1. Sequenced: peripheral blood. The CDR3 sequence is CASSVQGGYEQYV. CDR3 DNA sequence: TGTGCCAGTTCAGTACAGGGGGGTTACGAGCAGTACGTC.